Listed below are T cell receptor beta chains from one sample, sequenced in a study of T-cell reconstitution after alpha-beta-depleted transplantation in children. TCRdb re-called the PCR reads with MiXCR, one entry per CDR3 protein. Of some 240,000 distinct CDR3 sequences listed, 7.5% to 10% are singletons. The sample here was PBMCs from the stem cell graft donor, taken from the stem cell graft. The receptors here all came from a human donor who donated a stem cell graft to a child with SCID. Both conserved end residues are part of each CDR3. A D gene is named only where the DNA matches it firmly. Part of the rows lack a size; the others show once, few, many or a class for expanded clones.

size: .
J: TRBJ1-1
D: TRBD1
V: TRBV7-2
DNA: TGTGCCAGCAGCCCTGACAGGGAGGCTGAAGCTTTCTTT
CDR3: CASSPDREAEAFF

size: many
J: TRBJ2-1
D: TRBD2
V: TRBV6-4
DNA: TGTGCCAGCAGTCAAATGCCGGGACTAGCGGGGTTCAATGAGCAGTTCTTC
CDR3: CASSQMPGLAGFNEQFF

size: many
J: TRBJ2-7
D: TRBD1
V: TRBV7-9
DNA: TGTGCCAGCAGCCCGCCCGGGACAGTCTACGAGCAGTACTTC
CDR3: CASSPPGTVYEQYF

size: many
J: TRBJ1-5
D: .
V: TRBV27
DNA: TGTGCCAGCAGTAGATCCTTAGGCCATAGCAATCAGCCCCAGCATTTT
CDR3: CASSRSLGHSNQPQHF

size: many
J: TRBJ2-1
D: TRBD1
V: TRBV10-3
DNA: TGTGCCATCAGCCCGCAGACAGGGGGCTCCTACAATGAGCAGTTCTTC
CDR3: CAISPQTGGSYNEQFF

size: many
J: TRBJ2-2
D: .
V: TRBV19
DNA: TGTGCCAGTAGTATAGCCACAGCCACCGGGGAGCTGTTTTTT
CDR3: CASSIATATGELFF

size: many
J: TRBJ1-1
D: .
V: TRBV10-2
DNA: TGCGCCAGCAGCGGTGGACTGGAAGCTTTCTTT
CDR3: CASSGGLEAFF

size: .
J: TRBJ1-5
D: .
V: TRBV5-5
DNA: TGTGCCAGCAGCTTGTCTCCTGACACTTATAGCAATCAGCCCCAGCATTTT
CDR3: CASSLSPDTYSNQPQHF

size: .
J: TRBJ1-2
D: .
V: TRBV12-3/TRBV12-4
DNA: TGTGCCAGCAGTTTATTGGGCGGGGGGCCCTATGGCTACACCTTC
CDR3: CASSLLGGGPYGYTF

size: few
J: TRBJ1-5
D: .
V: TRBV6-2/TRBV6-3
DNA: TGTGCCAGCAGTTACGGGGGGGGCTACCAGCCCCAGCATTTT
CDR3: CASSYGGGYQPQHF

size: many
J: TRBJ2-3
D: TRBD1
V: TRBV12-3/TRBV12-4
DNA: TGTGCCAGCAGCAAGAGGACAGGGAGAAACACAGATACGCAGTATTTT
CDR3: CASSKRTGRNTDTQYF

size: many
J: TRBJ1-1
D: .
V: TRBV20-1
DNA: TGCAGTGCTATGGCAGTGAACACTGAAGCTTTCTTT
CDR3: CSAMAVNTEAFF

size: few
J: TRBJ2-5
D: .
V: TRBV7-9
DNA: TGTGCCAGCAGCTTTGTTCGCGGCGGGGTAGAGACCCAGTACTTC
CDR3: CASSFVRGGVETQYF

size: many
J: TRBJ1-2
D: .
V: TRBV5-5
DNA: TGTGCCAGCAGCCCCGGACCAGTTGCTAACTATGGCTACACCTTC
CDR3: CASSPGPVANYGYTF

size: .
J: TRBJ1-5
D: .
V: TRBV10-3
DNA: TGTGCCATCAGTGAGTCCGGTCGAGGAGGCAATCAGCCCCAGCATTTT
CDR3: CAISESGRGGNQPQHF

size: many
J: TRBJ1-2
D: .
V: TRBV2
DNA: TGTGCCAGCAGTGAAGCGCTCGAGGGGTCCTACACCTTC
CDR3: CASSEALEGSYTF

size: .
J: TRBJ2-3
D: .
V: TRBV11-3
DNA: TGTGCCAGCAGCTTAGTTCCAGGAACATATCAGTATTTT
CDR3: CASSLVPGTYQYF

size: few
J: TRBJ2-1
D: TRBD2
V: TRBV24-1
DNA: TGTGCCACCACCCTTAGCGGGGAAAATAACAATGAGCAGTTCTTC
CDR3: CATTLSGENNNEQFF

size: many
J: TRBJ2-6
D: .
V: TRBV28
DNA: TGTGCCAGCAGTTTGAGGGGATCTGGGGCCAACGTCCTGACTTTC
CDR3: CASSLRGSGANVLTF

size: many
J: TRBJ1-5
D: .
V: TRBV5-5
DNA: TGTGCCAGCAGCGCACAAAATCAGCCCCAGCATTTT
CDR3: CASSAQNQPQHF

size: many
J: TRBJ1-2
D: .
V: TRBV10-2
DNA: TGCGCCAGCACGGGAGGAGACTATGGCTACACCTTC
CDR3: CASTGGDYGYTF

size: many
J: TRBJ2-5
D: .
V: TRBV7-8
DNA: TGTGCCAGCAGCCCGCTTCGGCAAGAGACCCAGTACTTC
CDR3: CASSPLRQETQYF

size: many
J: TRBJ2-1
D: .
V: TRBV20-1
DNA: TGCAGTGCTAGAGATATGAGACGGGATTACAATGAGCAGTTCTTC
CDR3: CSARDMRRDYNEQFF

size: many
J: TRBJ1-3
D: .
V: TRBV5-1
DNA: TGCGCCAGCAGCTCGGACGGCTCTGGAAACACCATATATTTT
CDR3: CASSSDGSGNTIYF

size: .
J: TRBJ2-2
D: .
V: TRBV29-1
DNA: TGCACCTCAATAGGGAACACCGGGGAGCTGTTTTTT
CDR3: CTSIGNTGELFF

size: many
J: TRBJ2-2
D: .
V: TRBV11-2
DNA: TGTGCCAGCACCCCTGGGGGTTACGGGGAGCTGTTTTTT
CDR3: CASTPGGYGELFF

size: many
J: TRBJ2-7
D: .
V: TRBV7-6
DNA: TGTGCCAGCAGAAGCCCGGGGTACGAGCAGTACTTC
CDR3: CASRSPGYEQYF

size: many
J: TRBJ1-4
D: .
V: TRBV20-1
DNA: TGCAGTGCTAGCCGCCCGGGTCGGGAAAAACTGTTTTTT
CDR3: CSASRPGREKLFF

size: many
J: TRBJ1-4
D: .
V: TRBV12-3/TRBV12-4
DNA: TGTGCCAGCAGTTCAGGTGAATCCATCGAAGCCCTTCGGGAAAAACTGTTTTTT
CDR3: CASSSGESIEALREKLFF

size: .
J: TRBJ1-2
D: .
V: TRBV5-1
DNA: TGCGCCAGCAGCTTGTTTCCGCCTCCATGGCAGGGAAGCTACACCTTC
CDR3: CASSLFPPPWQGSYTF

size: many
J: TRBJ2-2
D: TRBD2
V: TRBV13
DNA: TGTGCCAGCAGCGCCGGGGGGAACGGGGAGCTGTTTTTT
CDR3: CASSAGGNGELFF

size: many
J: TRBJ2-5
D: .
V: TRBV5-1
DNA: TGCGCCAGCAGTAATGGGGGTTCTTCCGAGACCCAGTACTTC
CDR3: CASSNGGSSETQYF

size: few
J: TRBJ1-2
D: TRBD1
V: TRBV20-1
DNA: TGCAGTGCCAGGACAGGGGAGCTCTACACCTTC
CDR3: CSARTGELYTF

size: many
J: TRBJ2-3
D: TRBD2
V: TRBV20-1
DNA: TGCAGTGCTTTCCACCTAGCGGCTAGCACAGATACGCAGTATTTT
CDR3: CSAFHLAASTDTQYF

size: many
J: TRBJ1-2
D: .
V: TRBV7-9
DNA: TGTGCCAGCAGCTTAGGGGATCTGGGCTACACCTTC
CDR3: CASSLGDLGYTF

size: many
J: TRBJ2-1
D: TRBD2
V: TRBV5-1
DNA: TGCGCCAGCAGCCCGGGAGGGTTTTACAATGAGCAGTTCTTC
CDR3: CASSPGGFYNEQFF

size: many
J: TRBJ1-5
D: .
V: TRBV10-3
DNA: TGTGCCACCCGGTCTACGGGGCAGCCCCAGCATTTT
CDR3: CATRSTGQPQHF

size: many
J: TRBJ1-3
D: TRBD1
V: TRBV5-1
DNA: TGCGCCAGCAGCTTGATGCGACAGGGGGCTTCCGGAAACACCATATATTTT
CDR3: CASSLMRQGASGNTIYF

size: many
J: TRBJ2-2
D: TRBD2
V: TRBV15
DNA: TGTGCCACCAGCAGAGGGACTAGCCACACCGGGGAGCTGTTTTTT
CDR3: CATSRGTSHTGELFF

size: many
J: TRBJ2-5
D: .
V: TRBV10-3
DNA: TGTGCCATCAGTGACCTTCAGGCGACCCAGTACTTC
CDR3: CAISDLQATQYF

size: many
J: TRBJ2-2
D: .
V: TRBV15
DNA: TGTGCCACCAGCAGAGATCTAGCCGGGGAGCTGTTTTTT
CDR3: CATSRDLAGELFF

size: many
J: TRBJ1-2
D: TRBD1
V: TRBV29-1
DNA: TGCAGCGTTGCCCCGGGACAGGGACTTGGCTACACCTTC
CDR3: CSVAPGQGLGYTF

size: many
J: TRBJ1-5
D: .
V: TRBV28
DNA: TGTGCCAGCAGTGCCGGGCAGAGGGAGGGGTATCAGCCCCAGCATTTT
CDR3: CASSAGQREGYQPQHF

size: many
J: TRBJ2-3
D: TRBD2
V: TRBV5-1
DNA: TGCGCCAGCAGTAGCTCTCCTAGCGGGGCCAGGGGTGATACGCAGTATTTT
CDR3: CASSSSPSGARGDTQYF

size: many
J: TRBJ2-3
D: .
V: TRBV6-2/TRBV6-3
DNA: TGTGCCAGCAGTTACGCCCGAGACAGACAATACACAGATACGCAGTATTTT
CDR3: CASSYARDRQYTDTQYF

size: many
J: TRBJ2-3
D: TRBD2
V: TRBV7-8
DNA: TGTGCCAGCAGCTTAGTACTAGCGGGATACACAGATACGCAGTATTTT
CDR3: CASSLVLAGYTDTQYF

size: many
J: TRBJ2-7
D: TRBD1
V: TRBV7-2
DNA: TGTGCCAGCAGCGAGGGGTCCGGGACAGGGGCCTACGAGCAGTACTTC
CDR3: CASSEGSGTGAYEQYF

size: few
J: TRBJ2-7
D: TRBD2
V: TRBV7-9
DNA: TGTGCCAGCAGCCGTGGACTAGCGGGGGCCGACTACGAGCAGTACTTC
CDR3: CASSRGLAGADYEQYF

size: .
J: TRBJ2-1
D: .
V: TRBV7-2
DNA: TGTGCCAGCAGCTTCCTCGGTCAACAGTTCTTC
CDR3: CASSFLGQQFF